Shown below are 6 T cell receptor beta chains from a single sample sequenced in a study of T cell repertoires in cytomegalovirus infection. No cognate antigen is known for these TCRs. TCRdb called the reads again in MiXCR, with one record for every CDR3 protein. The sample carries 300,000 to 400,000 distinct CDR3 sequences, around 25% recorded once. The source was cultured PBMCs, collected from culture after CMV antigen stimulation. All receptors derive from a human donor in good health (CMV status not recorded). Some clones in this sample may be carry-over from other donors' samples.

This chain uses TRBV27 with TRBJ1-5; D unresolved. The CDR3 has 14 residues. Looked up from germline, CDR1 is MNHEY and CDR2 is SMNVEV (reference sequence). With 5 bases removed from V and 0 bases from J, the gap between germline ends came to 8 bases. DNA for the CDR3: TGTGCCAGCAGTCGTACTAATAGCAATCAGCCCCAGCATTTT. Translated, it gives CASSRTNSNQPQHF.

This clonotype was observed a few times. This chain joins TRBV30 and TRBJ1-2; 8 positions match TRBD1. CDR1 and CDR2 from the germline V gene are GTSNPN and SVGIG (reference sequence). The CDR3 contains 15 residues. After removal of 3 bases from V and 8 bases from J, the junction contained 14 bases not matched to a gene. The CDR3 nucleotides read TGTGCCTGGAGGATCCCAGGACAGGGAGAAGAAGGCTACACCTTC. Protein product: CAWRIPGQGEEGYTF.

In this sample, this clonotype turned up a few times. The chain recombines TRBV28 with TRBJ2-3; 13 positions agree with TRBD2. Germline V lookup: CDR1 MDHEN, CDR2 SYDVKM. The CDR3 runs to 17 residues. V dropped 7 bases and J dropped 1; count of bases not matched to a gene: 8. CDR3 amino acids: CASTFLGLAGGTDTQYF. The DNA of the CDR3 is TGTGCCAGCACTTTTCTAGGACTAGCGGGGGGCACAGATACGCAGTATTTT.

The gene calls are TRBV11-2 and TRBJ2-1, with 12 bases matching TRBD2. Germline-derived CDR1 and CDR2 are SGHAT and FQNNGV. The CDR3 contains 21 residues. V lost 1 base, J lost 4 bases, and 17 bases stayed unmatched. As DNA, the CDR3 is TGTGCCAGCAGCTTAGCACGAAAGCCCTCGGCGACTAGCGGGAGTTACAATGAGCAGTTCTTC. It encodes CASSLARKPSATSGSYNEQFF.

The chain carries TRBV7-9 and TRBJ2-1; no firm D call. The germline V gene encodes CDR1 SEHNR and CDR2 FQNEAQ (reference sequence). This CDR3 has 12 residues. Trimming shortened V by 2 bases and J by 5 bases, and 4 bases separated the two germline ends. DNA for the CDR3: TGTGCCAGCAGCTTACCCCACAATGAGCAGTTCTTC. Translating it yields CASSLPHNEQFF.

This clonotype was seen repeatedly, ten times or more. The chain employs TRBV12-3 or TRBV12-4 and TRBJ2-3; D remains ambiguous. V lost 3 bases to trimming and J lost 3 bases, with 13 bases between them. There are 15 residues in the CDR3. CDR3 protein: CASSFAAGKTDTQYF. CDR3 in DNA: TGTGCCAGCAGTTTTGCGGCTGGGAAGACAGATACGCAGTATTTT.